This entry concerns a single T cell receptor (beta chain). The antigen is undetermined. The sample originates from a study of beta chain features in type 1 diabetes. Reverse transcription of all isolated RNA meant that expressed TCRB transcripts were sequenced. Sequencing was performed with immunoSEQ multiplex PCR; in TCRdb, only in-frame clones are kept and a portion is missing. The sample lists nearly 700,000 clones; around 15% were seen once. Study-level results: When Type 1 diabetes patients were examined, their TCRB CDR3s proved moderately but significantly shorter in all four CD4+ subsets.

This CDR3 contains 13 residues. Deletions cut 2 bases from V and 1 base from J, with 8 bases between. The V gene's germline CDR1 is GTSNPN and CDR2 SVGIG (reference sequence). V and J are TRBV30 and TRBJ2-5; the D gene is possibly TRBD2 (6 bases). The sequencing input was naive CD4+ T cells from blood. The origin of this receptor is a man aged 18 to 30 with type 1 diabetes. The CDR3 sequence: CAWSQGLQETQYF. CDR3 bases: TGTGCCTGGAGTCAGGGACTCCAAGAGACCCAGTACTTC.